This T cell receptor (beta chain) was profiled in a study of cytomegalovirus exposure and HLA in healthy donors. Broader study findings: Most of the TCR beta V segments (in an earlier analysis) were productive either about 87% or about 30% of the time. Certain sequence variants were highly shared and formed a cluster, and this cluster was likely a sequencing artifact.

Deletions cut 5 bases from V and 5 bases from J, with 6 bases between. The CDR3 runs to 12 residues. Germline V CDR1 and CDR2: SNHLY, FYNNEI. The PCR contained 60 Vbeta and 13 Jbeta primers. Libraries were prepared by immunoSEQ multiplex PCR; TCRdb keeps only in-frame clonotypes and omits some of them. This sample carries some 210,000 clones, roughly 80% of them seen once, and the ten largest clones take approximately 2%. Comment on this clone: No antigen is known for it.

The chain has TRBV2 and TRBJ2-2; D remains unclear. This sequence originates from a woman aged 25 to 39 in good health and CMV-seropositive. The sample consisted of PBMCs. Written as DNA, the CDR3 is TGTGCCAGCAGTTCCCATACCGGGGAGCTGTTTTTT. Translating it yields CASSSHTGELFF.